This entry describes one T cell receptor (beta chain). The antigen remains unidentified. This entry belongs to a study of T cells in Graves' hyperthyroidism and ophthalmopathy. The junction had 7 bases not matched to a gene; V was cut back by 0 bases and J by 8 bases. Looked up from germline, CDR1 is MGHRA and CDR2 is YSYEKL. The CDR3 loop spans 15 amino acids. Study results and caveats: Within blood appeared most thyroid clonotypes that had expanded above 0.001.

Diagnosing involved the use of clinical symptoms, serum thyroxine and TRAb, thyroid ultrasound and orbital computed tomography. TCR beta CDR3 regions were amplified from RNA. Using the HTBI primer set, a first-round RT-PCR was run on the TCR CDR3. One entry per CDR3 protein, called by TCRdb with MiXCR from the multiplex PCR reads. The sample shows about 340,000 distinct CDR3 sequences, about 20% of them seen only once. The V call is TRBV4-1, the J call TRBJ1-2; 9 bases fit TRBD1. Sequencing was performed on blood. This TCR was recovered from a woman aged 50 to 60 with Graves' hyperthyroidism. The CDR3 sequence is CASSQDEGQGYGYTF. DNA of the CDR3: TGCGCCAGCAGCCAAGATGAGGGACAGGGTTACGGCTACACCTTC.